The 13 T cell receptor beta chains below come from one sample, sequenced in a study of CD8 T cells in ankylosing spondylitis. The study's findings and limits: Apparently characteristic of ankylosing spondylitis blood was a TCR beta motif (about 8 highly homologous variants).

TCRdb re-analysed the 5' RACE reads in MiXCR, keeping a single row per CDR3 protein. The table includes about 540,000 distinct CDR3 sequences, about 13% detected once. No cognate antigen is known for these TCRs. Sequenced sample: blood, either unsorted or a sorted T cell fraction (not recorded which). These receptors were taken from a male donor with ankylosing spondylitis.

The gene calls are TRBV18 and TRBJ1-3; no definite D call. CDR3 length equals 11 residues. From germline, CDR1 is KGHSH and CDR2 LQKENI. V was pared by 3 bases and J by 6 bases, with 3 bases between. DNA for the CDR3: TGTGCCAGCTCACCGTTAAACACCATATATTTT. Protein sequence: CASSPLNTIYF. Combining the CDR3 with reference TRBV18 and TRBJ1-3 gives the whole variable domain NAGVMQNPRHLVRRRGQEARLRCSPMKGHSHVYWYRQLPEEGLKFMVYLQKENIIDESGMPKERFSAEFPKEGPSILRIQQVVRGDSAAYFCASSPLNTIYFGEGSWLTVV.

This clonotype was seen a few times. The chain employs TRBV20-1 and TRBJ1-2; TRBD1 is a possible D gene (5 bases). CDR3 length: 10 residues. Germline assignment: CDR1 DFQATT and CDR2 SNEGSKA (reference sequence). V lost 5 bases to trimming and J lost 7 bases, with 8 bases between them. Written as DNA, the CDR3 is TGCAGTGCTGCAGGGCTTGGCTACACCTTC. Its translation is CSAAGLGYTF.

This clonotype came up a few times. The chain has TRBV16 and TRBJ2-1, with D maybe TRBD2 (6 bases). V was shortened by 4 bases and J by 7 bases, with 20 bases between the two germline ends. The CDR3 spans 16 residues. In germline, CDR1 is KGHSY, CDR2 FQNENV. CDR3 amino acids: CASSRQGLSNGNEQFF. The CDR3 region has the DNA TGTGCCAGCAGCCGTCAGGGACTGAGCAATGGTAATGAGCAGTTCTTC. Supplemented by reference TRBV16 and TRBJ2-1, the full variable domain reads GEEVAQTPKHLVRGEGQKAKLYCAPIKGHSYVFWYQQVLKNEFKFLISFQNENVFDETGMPKERFSAKCLPNSPCSLEIQATKLEDSAVYFCASSRQGLSNGNEQFFGPGTRLTVL.

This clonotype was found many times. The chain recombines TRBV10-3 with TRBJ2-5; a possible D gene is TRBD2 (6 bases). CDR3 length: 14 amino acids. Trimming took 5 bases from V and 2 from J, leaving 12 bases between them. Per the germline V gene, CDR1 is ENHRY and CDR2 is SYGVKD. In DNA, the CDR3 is TGTGCCATCAGTAAATCCGGGACTCAAGAGACCCAGTACTTC. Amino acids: CAISKSGTQETQYF.

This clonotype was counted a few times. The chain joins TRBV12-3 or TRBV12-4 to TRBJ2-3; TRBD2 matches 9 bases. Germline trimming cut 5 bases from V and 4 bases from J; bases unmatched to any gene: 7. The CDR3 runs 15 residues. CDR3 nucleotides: TGTGCCAGCAGTGAGACTAGCGGAAGGGCAGATACGCAGTATTTT. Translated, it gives CASSETSGRADTQYF.

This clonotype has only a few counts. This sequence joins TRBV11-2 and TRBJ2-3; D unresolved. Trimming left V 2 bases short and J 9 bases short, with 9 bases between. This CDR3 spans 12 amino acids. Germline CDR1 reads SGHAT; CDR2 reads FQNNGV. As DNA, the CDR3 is TGTGCCAGCAGCTTACCACTCGGCACGCAGTATTTT. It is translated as CASSLPLGTQYF.

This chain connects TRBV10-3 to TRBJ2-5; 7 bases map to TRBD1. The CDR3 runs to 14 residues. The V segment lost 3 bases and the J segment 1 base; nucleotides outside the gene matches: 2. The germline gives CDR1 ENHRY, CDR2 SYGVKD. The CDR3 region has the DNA TGTGCCATCAGTGACAACAGGGGCCAAGAGACCCAGTACTTC. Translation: CAISDNRGQETQYF.

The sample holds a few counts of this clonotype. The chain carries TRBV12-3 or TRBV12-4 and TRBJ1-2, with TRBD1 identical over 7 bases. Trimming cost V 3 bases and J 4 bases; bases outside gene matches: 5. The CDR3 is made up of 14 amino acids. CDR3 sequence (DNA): TGTGCCAGCAGTTTGAGGGCAGGGGGCTATGGCTACACCTTC. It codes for CASSLRAGGYGYTF.

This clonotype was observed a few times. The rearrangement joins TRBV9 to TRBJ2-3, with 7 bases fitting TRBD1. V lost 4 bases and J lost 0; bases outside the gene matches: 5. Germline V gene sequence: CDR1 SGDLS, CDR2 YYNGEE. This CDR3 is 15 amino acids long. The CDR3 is CASSPGQTSTDTQYF. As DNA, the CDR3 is TGTGCCAGCAGCCCGGGACAGACTAGCACAGATACGCAGTATTTT.

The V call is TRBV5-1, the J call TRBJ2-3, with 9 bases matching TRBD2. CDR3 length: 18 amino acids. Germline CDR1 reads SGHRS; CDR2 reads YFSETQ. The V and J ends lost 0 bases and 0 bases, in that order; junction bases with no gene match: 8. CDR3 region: CASSLALQTSGSTDTQYF. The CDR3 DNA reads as TGCGCCAGCAGCTTGGCCCTTCAAACTAGCGGGAGCACAGATACGCAGTATTTT.

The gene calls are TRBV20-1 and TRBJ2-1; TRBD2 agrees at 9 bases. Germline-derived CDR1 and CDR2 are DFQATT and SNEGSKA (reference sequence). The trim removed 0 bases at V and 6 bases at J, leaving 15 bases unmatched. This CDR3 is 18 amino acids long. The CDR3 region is CSARDRAWLAGASNEQFF. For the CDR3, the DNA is TGCAGTGCTAGAGATCGGGCCTGGTTAGCGGGAGCCTCCAATGAGCAGTTCTTC.

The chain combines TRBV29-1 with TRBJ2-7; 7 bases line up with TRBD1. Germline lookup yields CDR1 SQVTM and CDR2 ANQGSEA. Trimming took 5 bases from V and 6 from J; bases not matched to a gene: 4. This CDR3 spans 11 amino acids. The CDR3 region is CSVRTGSEQYV. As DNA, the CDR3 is TGCAGCGTTAGGACAGGTTCCGAGCAGTACGTC.

The CDR3 sequence is CASSLSERRTEAFF. DNA of the CDR3: TGCGCCAGCAGCCTTTCTGAGAGGCGAACTGAAGCTTTCTTT. V and J are TRBV5-1 and TRBJ1-1; D remains ambiguous. V lost 4 bases and J 5 bases, leaving 15 bases between the germline ends. CDR3 length: 14 residues. The germline CDR1 and CDR2 sequences are SGHRS and YFSETQ.